The present T cell receptor beta chain was sequenced within a study of shared clonotypes between healthy human individuals. Germline V CDR1 and CDR2: MDHEN, SYDVKM. CDR3 length: 14 residues. V was clipped by 2 bases and J by 4 bases, with 11 bases between them. An even split of each subset's genomic DNA across several immunoSEQ plates was performed. Libraries were prepared by immunoSEQ multiplex PCR; TCRdb keeps only in-frame clonotypes and omits some of them. The sample yields about 490,000 clones, approximately 81% seen once. The V call is TRBV28, the J call TRBJ1-2; D gene uncertain. The specimen was PBMCs. This TCR derives from a woman aged 40 to 50 in good health. Some clones in this sample may be carry-over from other donors' samples. The CDR3: CASSLVQAIYGYTF. CDR3 DNA sequence: TGTGCCAGCAGTTTAGTCCAGGCAATCTATGGCTACACCTTC.